This TCR beta chain was documented in a study of blood T cell repertoires in COVID-19 (TCRdb year 2020). Background on the whole study: Samples covering the acute and convalescent phases of COVID-19 were provided by collaborators in the United States, Italy and Spain. Nearly every sample came with metadata listing a de-identified subject ID, COVID-19 status, age in years and sex. The material from the prospective study consisted of cDNA or gDNA derived from T cells, B-cell-depleted T cells, or PBMCs. Subjects who had been exposed to COVID-19, were actively infected with it, or had recovered from it provided the deeply sampled blood TCRbeta repertoires that made up the dataset. The repertoires were made available in a free public database intended to serve as a resource for research on the immune response to SARS-CoV-2. Samples came from the ongoing ImmuneRACE study (first 160 participants) plus 1,254 subjects from 6 global collaborators. HLA class I and class II types, where available, came from metadata supplied by the sample provider rather than from assay-based typing.

The immunoSEQ Assay, a bias-controlled multiplex PCR, was used to amplify TCRbeta CDR3 regions from genomic DNA. Per the source publication's procedure: The number of nucleated cells in each sample was estimated by amplification of reference gene primers within the assay. To quantify the absolute abundance of each unique TCRbeta CDR3 rearrangement, sequence reads were collapsed and filtered. For each sample, productive Simpson clonality was calculated by taking the square root of Simpson's diversity index across productive rearrangements. TCRdb took over this immuneACCESS table, retaining in-frame rearrangements with V and J assigned. Such tables are incomplete; in checked studies, under half of the missing clones stem from an unresolved V gene, and the remainder is unexplained. That table furnishes V, J and clone size, whereas the DNA furnished D and trimming. A total of 100,000 to 150,000 clones appear in this sample, about four fifths of them only once. The ten most abundant clones make up under 45% of the sample.

Note on this clone: The antigen this receptor binds is unknown. Per-base qualities were not stored, and no clone one base away is much larger.

Including the terminal cysteine and phenylalanine, the CDR3 comprises 16 residues. Only the CDR3 part of the read is kept: 48 bases, read in frame from the first base. V ends up 5 bases short and J 1 base short, with an unmatched junction base count of 7. CDR1 and CDR2, per the germline V gene, are SNHLY and FYNNEI. General study outcomes and caveats: Clinical and demographic metadata were provided uncurated, with the amount varying by source and participant.

Each collaborating institution followed its own protocols to collect whole blood in K2EDTA tubes. Collaborator samples were shipped for TCRbeta analysis as frozen whole blood, isolated PBMCs, or DNA extracted from either sample type. The sample consisted of peripheral blood. The sequence links TRBV2 to TRBJ1-1, with TRBD1 matching 10 junction bases. The origin of this receptor is a man in his forties with active or convalescent COVID-19. This receptor has the CDR3 CASSRQGAMWNTEAFF. The base sequence is TGTGCCAGCAGTCGACAGGGGGCCATGTGGAACACTGAAGCTTTCTTT.